This T cell receptor (beta chain) was recorded in a study of blood T cell repertoires in COVID-19. Study overall: T cells, B-cell-depleted T cells, or PBMCs provided the cDNA or gDNA that served as material.

Original processing notes: Cell counts per sample came from amplifying reference gene primers. Sequencing was performed with immunoSEQ multiplex PCR; in TCRdb, only in-frame clones are kept and a portion is missing. That table is the source of V, J and clone size, and D and trimming were worked out from the DNA. Of about half a million clones listed, approximately 92% are singletons. V was pared by 0 bases and J by 9 bases, with 8 bases of the junction left unmatched. CDR3 size: 17 residues. The germline V gene encodes CDR1 LNHNV and CDR2 YYDKDF (reference sequence). It was during active infection that Seattle patients were enrolled and then longitudinally followed. This clone has only a few counts.

The receptor was isolated from a man aged 18-30 years with COVID-19, enrolled during active disease. The specimen sequenced was peripheral blood. The rearrangement uses TRBV15 and TRBJ2-1; 13 bases agree with TRBD2. CDR3 sequence reads: CATSRDRLAGGQGEQFF. In DNA, the CDR3 is TGTGCCACCAGCAGAGATAGACTAGCGGGGGGCCAGGGTGAGCAGTTCTTC. Full variable domain (outside the CDR3, taken from reference TRBV15 and TRBJ2-1): DAMVIQNPRYQVTQFGKPVTLSCSQTLNHNVMYWYQQKSSQAPKLLFHYYDKDFNNEADTPDNFQSRRPNTSFCFLDIRSPGLGDTAMYLCATSRDRLAGGQGEQFFGPGTRLTVL.